This paragraph reports one TCR beta chain. The data were taken from a study of technical replicates of blood from a few donors. Profiling relied on immunoSEQ multiplex PCR, and the TCRdb table lists in-frame clones only, not all of them. Here the sample spans tens of thousands of clones, roughly 98% being singletons. The junction had 6 bases not matched to a gene; V was cut back by 6 bases and J by 8 bases. Germline V gene lookup returns CDR1 SNHLY and CDR2 FYNNEI. This CDR3 has 13 amino acids. This TCR derives from a human donor in good health. The sequenced sample was T cells isolated from PBMCs. The genes are TRBV2 and TRBJ1-2, with TRBD1 matching 10 bases. As DNA, the CDR3 is TGTGCCAGCAGCGAGACAGGGGGCGTAGGCTACACCTTC. This translates into CASSETGGVGYTF.